This T cell receptor (beta chain) was obtained from a study of T cells in Graves' hyperthyroidism and ophthalmopathy. Authors of the study amplified TCR beta CDR3 regions from RNA transcripts. RT-PCR in the first round (using the HTBI primer set) targeted the TCR CDR3. TCRdb used MiXCR to reprocess the multiplex PCR reads, holding one entry per CDR3 protein. The sample has a few hundred thousand distinct CDR3 sequences, over 45% seen once. The CDR3 is made up of 14 amino acids. CDR1 and CDR2 (germline): SQVTM, ANQGSEA. V lost 5 bases, J lost 6 bases, and 20 bases lay in between. This chain connects TRBV29-1 to TRBJ2-7; either TRBD1 or TRBD2 may fit D (7 bases each). Sequenced sample: peripheral blood or thyroid tissue (not recorded which). The source of this sequence is an adult woman with Graves' disease, either hyperthyroidism or ophthalmopathy (not recorded which). The CDR3 DNA is TGCAGCGTTTGGGGAGAGGGCAGGGGGGGCGAGCAGTACTTC. Amino acids: CSVWGEGRGGEQYF.